A selection of T cell receptor beta chains follows, all from one sample in a study of neurological immune-mediated disorders. TCRdb redid the calling of the 5' RACE reads with MiXCR, one entry per CDR3 protein. This sample has approximately 48,000 distinct CDR3 sequences, with 3% found just once. The sample comprised PBMCs. All receptors derive from a woman between 50 and 59 years old with multiple sclerosis. Both conserved end residues are part of each CDR3. The D gene is left open where the match is weak. Clone size is given for some rows only: seen once, a few or many times, or a class if the clone is expanded.

>TRBJ2-5|-|few|TRBV7-9
CASRYKTNQETQYF
TGTGCCAGCAGGTATAAGACCAACCAAGAGACCCAGTACTTC
>TRBJ2-7|-|many|TRBV5-1
CASSLGAQTSGEQYF
TGCGCCAGCAGCTTGGGTGCGCAGACTTCGGGGGAGCAGTACTTC
>TRBJ2-3|TRBD2|-|TRBV7-2
CASIWGGDTDTQYF
TGTGCCAGCATCTGGGGGGGGGACACAGATACGCAGTATTTT
>TRBJ2-1|TRBD1|many|TRBV5-1
CASSLQTGESSEQFF
TGCGCCAGCAGCTTGCAGACAGGGGAATCTAGTGAGCAGTTCTTC
>TRBJ2-1|-|many|TRBV24-1
CATSGRGSSDEQFF
TGTGCCACCAGTGGCCGGGGCTCCTCGGATGAGCAGTTCTTC
>TRBJ1-6|-|many|TRBV2
CASSDAGSSYNSPLHF
TGTGCCAGCAGTGATGCGGGTAGCTCCTATAATTCACCCCTCCACTTT
>TRBJ1-2|-|few|TRBV18
CASSPPNSYYGYTF
TGTGCCAGCTCACCACCTAACAGCTATTATGGCTACACCTTC
>TRBJ1-2|TRBD1|many|TRBV11-1
CASSSRDRGGYTF
TGTGCCAGCAGCTCAAGGGACAGGGGTGGCTACACCTTC
>TRBJ1-2|-|many|TRBV20-1
CSAHTGGSYGYTF
TGCAGTGCTCATACCGGGGGTAGCTATGGCTACACCTTC
>TRBJ2-3|-|many|TRBV20-1
CSARDEIAADTQYF
TGCAGTGCTAGAGATGAGATAGCAGCAGATACGCAGTATTTT
>TRBJ1-2|-|many|TRBV12-3/TRBV12-4
CASSLPPLGAGGYTF
TGTGCCAGCAGTTTGCCCCCCTTGGGGGCAGGTGGCTACACCTTC
>TRBJ2-1|-|many|TRBV3-1
CASSPGPPGDKQFF
TGTGCCAGCAGCCCGGGACCGCCGGGCGACAAGCAGTTCTTC
>TRBJ2-4|-|many|TRBV20-1
CSASPDGNIQYF
TGCAGTGCTAGCCCAGACGGGAACATTCAGTACTTC
>TRBJ1-5|TRBD1|many|TRBV4-1
CASSQGAARGPQPQHF
TGCGCCAGCAGCCAAGGTGCTGCCAGGGGGCCTCAGCCCCAGCATTTT
>TRBJ2-7|-|-|TRBV27
CASSSRNREAQYF
TGTGCCAGCAGTTCCAGGAACAGGGAAGCGCAGTACTTC
>TRBJ2-5|-|many|TRBV9
CASSVDYGTFVTQYF
TGTGCCAGCAGCGTAGATTATGGGACGTTTGTGACCCAGTACTTC
>TRBJ1-6|-|-|TRBV15
CATRFASGSPLHF
TGTGCCACCAGATTCGCCAGCGGTTCACCCCTCCACTTT
>TRBJ2-2|-|many|TRBV6-6
CASSFWDGSNTGELFF
TGTGCCAGCAGTTTCTGGGACGGATCGAACACCGGGGAGCTGTTTTTT
>TRBJ1-5|TRBD1|many|TRBV12-3/TRBV12-4
CASSRQGSNQPQHF
TGTGCCAGCAGCCGACAGGGTAGCAATCAGCCCCAGCATTTT
>TRBJ1-2|TRBD1|many|TRBV12-3/TRBV12-4
CASSGTGYGYTF
TGTGCCAGCAGCGGGACAGGTTATGGCTACACCTTC
>TRBJ2-5|-|many|TRBV7-2
CASSGRTSVQETQYF
TGTGCCAGCAGCGGGCGGACATCAGTCCAAGAGACCCAGTACTTC
>TRBJ2-1|TRBD2|many|TRBV5-1
CASSLGLAGVEQFF
TGCGCCAGCAGCCTAGGACTAGCGGGGGTTGAGCAGTTCTTC
>TRBJ2-5|TRBD1|many|TRBV5-8
CASSFGFRDRETQYF
TGTGCCAGCAGCTTCGGTTTCCGGGACAGGGAGACCCAGTACTTC
>TRBJ2-2|-|many|TRBV3-1
CASSQEQMNTGELFF
TGTGCCAGCAGCCAAGAACAGATGAACACCGGGGAGCTGTTTTTT
>TRBJ2-1|TRBD1|many|TRBV3-1
CASSSRDRAYNEQFF
TGTGCCAGCAGCTCCCGGGACAGGGCCTACAATGAGCAGTTCTTC
>TRBJ2-3|-|few|TRBV7-3
CASSFKFTDTQYF
TGTGCCAGCAGCTTTAAGTTCACAGATACGCAGTATTTT
>TRBJ2-3|-|many|TRBV20-1
CSARDLRMGTDTQYF
TGCAGTGCTAGAGATCTACGTATGGGGACAGATACGCAGTATTTT
>TRBJ2-5|-|many|TRBV7-2
CASSLYSGLQETQYF
TGTGCCAGCAGCTTATATAGCGGATTACAAGAGACCCAGTACTTC
>TRBJ1-1|-|many|TRBV15
CATSRDGPDTEAFF
TGTGCCACCAGCAGAGATGGACCGGACACTGAAGCTTTCTTT
>TRBJ2-5|TRBD2|many|TRBV6-6
CASSRGTSGGGETQYF
TGTGCCAGCAGTAGAGGGACTAGCGGGGGTGGAGAGACCCAGTACTTC
>TRBJ2-1|-|many|TRBV11-2
CASSLHSRQSSYNEQFF
TGTGCCAGCAGCTTGCACTCCCGTCAGAGCTCCTACAATGAGCAGTTCTTC
>TRBJ2-1|TRBD2|many|TRBV5-1
CASTNPGGLAREQFF
TGCGCCAGCACGAACCCGGGGGGACTAGCGAGAGAGCAGTTCTTC
>TRBJ1-1|-|many|TRBV14
CASSPPGAGTEAFF
TGTGCCAGCAGCCCCCCGGGGGCCGGCACTGAAGCTTTCTTT
>TRBJ1-1|-|many|TRBV6-1
CASQWGRGTEAFF
TGTGCCTCCCAATGGGGGCGCGGCACTGAAGCTTTCTTT
>TRBJ1-2|TRBD1|many|TRBV20-1
CSALPGQGADYGYTF
TGCAGTGCTCTACCCGGACAGGGGGCCGACTATGGCTACACCTTC
>TRBJ2-3|-|many|TRBV5-4
CASSFLRGLSDTQYF
TGTGCCAGCAGCTTCCTGAGGGGTTTGTCAGATACGCAGTATTTT
>TRBJ2-5|-|many|TRBV20-1
CSALRRPPWTQYF
TGCAGTGCTCTCCGTCGGCCCCCGTGGACCCAGTACTTC
>TRBJ1-2|-|many|TRBV2
CASTGVGGVNGYTF
TGTGCCAGCACGGGGGTAGGGGGGGTGAATGGCTACACCTTC
>TRBJ2-3|-|many|TRBV5-1
CASSLGAQGGTDTQYF
TGCGCCAGCAGCTTGGGGGCGCAGGGCGGCACAGATACGCAGTATTTT
>TRBJ1-2|-|many|TRBV5-5
CASRLHLSNYGYTF
TGTGCCAGCAGGTTACACCTATCTAACTATGGCTACACCTTC
>TRBJ2-7|TRBD2|many|TRBV5-1
CASSASSGLSYEQYF
TGCGCCAGCAGCGCTTCTAGCGGGCTCTCCTACGAGCAGTACTTC
>TRBJ1-5|TRBD1|many|TRBV6-6
CASGQGISQPQHF
TGTGCCAGCGGACAGGGAATCTCTCAGCCCCAGCATTTT
>TRBJ1-5|-|many|TRBV28
CASTRVDNQPQHF
TGTGCCAGCACCCGTGTGGACAATCAGCCCCAGCATTTT
>TRBJ1-1|-|many|TRBV20-1
CSARGGGGAFF
TGCAGTGCTAGAGGGGGGGGCGGGGCTTTCTTT
>TRBJ2-3|TRBD2|many|TRBV7-2
CASSYIAGQPEADTQYF
TGTGCCAGCAGCTACATAGCGGGTCAACCCGAGGCAGATACGCAGTATTTT
>TRBJ2-5|-|many|TRBV5-1
CASSLVGNSETQYF
TGCGCCAGCAGCTTGGTAGGCAATTCGGAGACCCAGTACTTC
>TRBJ2-1|TRBD2|many|TRBV12-3/TRBV12-4
CASSSGTSGGYNEQFF
TGTGCCAGCAGCTCCGGGACTAGCGGGGGTTACAATGAGCAGTTCTTC
>TRBJ1-5|-|many|TRBV6-6
CASSYSFPGAVDQPQHF
TGTGCCAGCAGTTACTCGTTCCCAGGGGCGGTGGATCAGCCCCAGCATTTT
>TRBJ1-1|TRBD1|-|TRBV5-1
CASKGQGFVGEAFF
TGCGCCAGCAAGGGACAGGGTTTCGTCGGGGAAGCTTTCTTT
>TRBJ2-5|TRBD2|many|TRBV20-1
CSATGGVAGNQETQYF
TGCAGTGCTACGGGCGGTGTAGCGGGTAACCAAGAGACCCAGTACTTC
>TRBJ1-1|TRBD1|many|TRBV12-3/TRBV12-4
CASSLRPGGNTEAFF
TGTGCCAGCAGTTTAAGGCCAGGGGGCAACACTGAAGCTTTCTTT
>TRBJ1-1|TRBD1|many|TRBV10-3
CAISERTTGMNTEAFF
TGTGCCATCAGTGAGAGAACGACAGGGATGAACACTGAAGCTTTCTTT
>TRBJ2-5|-|many|TRBV20-1
CSARDPNQETQYF
TGCAGTGCTAGAGACCCTAACCAAGAGACCCAGTACTTC
>TRBJ2-1|-|many|TRBV5-1
CASSLVTGSGYNEQFF
TGCGCCAGCAGCTTGGTTACAGGCTCAGGGTACAATGAGCAGTTCTTC